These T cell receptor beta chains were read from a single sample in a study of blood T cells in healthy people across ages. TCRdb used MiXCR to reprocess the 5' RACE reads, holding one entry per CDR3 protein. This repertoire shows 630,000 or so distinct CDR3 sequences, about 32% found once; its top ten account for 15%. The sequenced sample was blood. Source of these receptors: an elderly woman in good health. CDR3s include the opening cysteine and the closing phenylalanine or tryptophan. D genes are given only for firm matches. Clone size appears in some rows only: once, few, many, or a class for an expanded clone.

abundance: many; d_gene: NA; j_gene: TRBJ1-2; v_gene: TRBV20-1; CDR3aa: CSARGTANYGYTF; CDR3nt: TGCAGTGCTAGAGGCACGGCCAACTATGGCTACACCTTC
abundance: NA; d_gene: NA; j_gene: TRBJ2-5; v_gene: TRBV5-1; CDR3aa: CASAWGRETQYF; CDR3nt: TGCGCCAGCGCGTGGGGCCGGGAGACCCAGTACTTC
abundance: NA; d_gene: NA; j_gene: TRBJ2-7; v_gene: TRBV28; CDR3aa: CASRGLGGSYEQYF; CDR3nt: TGTGCCAGTAGGGGTTTGGGTGGGAGCTACGAGCAGTACTTC
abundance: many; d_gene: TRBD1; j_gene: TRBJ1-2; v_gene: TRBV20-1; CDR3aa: CRPGGSSNYGYTF; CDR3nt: TGCAGACCAGGGGGATCTTCTAACTATGGCTACACCTTC
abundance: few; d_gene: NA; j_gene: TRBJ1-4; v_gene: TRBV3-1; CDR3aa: CASSRDLGGTNEKLFF; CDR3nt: TGTGCCAGCAGCCGCGATCTAGGGGGTACTAATGAAAAACTGTTTTTT
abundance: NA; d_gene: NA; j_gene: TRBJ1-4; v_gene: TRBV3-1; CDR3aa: CASSQTEKLFF; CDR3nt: TGTGCCAGCAGTCAGACAGAAAAACTGTTTTTT
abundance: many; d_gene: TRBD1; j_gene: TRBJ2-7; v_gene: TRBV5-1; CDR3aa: CASSPGTGGRSEQYF; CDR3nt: TGCGCCAGCAGCCCCGGGACAGGGGGCCGGTCCGAGCAGTACTTC
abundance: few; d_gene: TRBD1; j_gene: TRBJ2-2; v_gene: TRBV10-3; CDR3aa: CAARTGMTGELFF; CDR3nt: TGTGCCGCACGGACAGGAATGACCGGGGAGCTGTTTTTT
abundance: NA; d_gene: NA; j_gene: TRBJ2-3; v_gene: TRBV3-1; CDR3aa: CASSQEGQAWFQGTDTQYF; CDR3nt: TGTGCCAGCAGCCAAGAGGGGCAGGCCTGGTTCCAGGGCACAGATACGCAGTATTTT
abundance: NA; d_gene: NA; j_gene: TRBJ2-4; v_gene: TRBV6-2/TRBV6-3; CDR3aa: CASSYSLAAGRENIQYF; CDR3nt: TGTGCCAGCAGTTACTCTCTGGCGGCGGGACGAGAAAACATTCAGTACTTC
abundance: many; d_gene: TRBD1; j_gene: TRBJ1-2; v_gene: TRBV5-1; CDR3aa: CASSFGQENYGYTF; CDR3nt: TGCGCCAGCAGCTTCGGACAGGAAAACTATGGCTACACCTTC
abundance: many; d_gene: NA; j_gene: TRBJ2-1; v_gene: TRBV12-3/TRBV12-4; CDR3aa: CASSRQIGEQFF; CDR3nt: TGTGCCAGCAGTCGACAAATCGGGGAGCAGTTCTTC
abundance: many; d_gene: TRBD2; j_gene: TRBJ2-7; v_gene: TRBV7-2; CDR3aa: CASSLVSASGGYHSYEQYF; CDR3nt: TGTGCCAGCAGCTTAGTGAGCGCTAGCGGGGGGTATCACTCCTACGAGCAGTACTTC
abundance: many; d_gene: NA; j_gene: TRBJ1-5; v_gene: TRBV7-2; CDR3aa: CASSFTGNQPQHF; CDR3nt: TGTGCCAGCAGCTTCACGGGAAATCAGCCCCAGCATTTT
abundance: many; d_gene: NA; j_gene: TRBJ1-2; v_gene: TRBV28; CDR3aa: CASSRRQSIGYGYTF; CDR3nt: TGTGCCAGCAGCCGTAGACAGTCTATCGGCTATGGCTACACCTTC
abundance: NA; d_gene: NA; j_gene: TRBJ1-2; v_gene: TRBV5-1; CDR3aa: CASSLVRGRGHTF; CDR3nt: TGCGCCAGCAGCTTGGTCAGGGGTCGAGGCCACACCTTC
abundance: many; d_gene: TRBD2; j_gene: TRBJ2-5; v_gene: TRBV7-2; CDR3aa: CASSPPTSRETQYF; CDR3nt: TGTGCCAGCAGCCCACCGACTAGCAGGGAGACCCAGTACTTC
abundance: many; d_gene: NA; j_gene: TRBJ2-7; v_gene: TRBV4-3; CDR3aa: CASSQDPLSPQTPYEQYF; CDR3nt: TGCGCCAGCAGCCAAGATCCGTTGAGCCCACAAACCCCTTACGAGCAGTACTTC
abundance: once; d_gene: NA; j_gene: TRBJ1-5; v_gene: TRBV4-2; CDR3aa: CASSQVDAERPQHF; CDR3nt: TGTGCCAGCAGCCAAGTAGACGCGGAGAGGCCCCAGCATTTT
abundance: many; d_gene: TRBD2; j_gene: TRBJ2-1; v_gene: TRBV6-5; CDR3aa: CASSYSGGYNEQFF; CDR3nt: TGTGCCAGCAGTTACTCGGGGGGGTACAATGAGCAGTTCTTC
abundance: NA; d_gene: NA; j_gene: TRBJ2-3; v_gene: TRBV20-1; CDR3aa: CSARDHEGEFTDTQYF; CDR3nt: TGCAGTGCTAGAGATCATGAGGGCGAGTTCACAGATACGCAGTATTTT
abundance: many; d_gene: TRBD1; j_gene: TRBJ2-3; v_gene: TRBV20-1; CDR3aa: CSADRDRVADTQYF; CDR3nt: TGCAGTGCCGACCGGGACAGGGTTGCAGATACGCAGTATTTT
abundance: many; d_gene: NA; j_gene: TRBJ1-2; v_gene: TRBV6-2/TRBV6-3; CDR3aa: CASSFGFSRGYTF; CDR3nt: TGTGCCAGCAGTTTCGGATTCTCCCGCGGCTACACCTTC
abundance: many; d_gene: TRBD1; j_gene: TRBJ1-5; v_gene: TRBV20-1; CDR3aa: CSALKVRGGYSNQPQHF; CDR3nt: TGCAGTGCCCTTAAAGTCAGGGGGGGTTATAGCAATCAGCCCCAGCATTTT
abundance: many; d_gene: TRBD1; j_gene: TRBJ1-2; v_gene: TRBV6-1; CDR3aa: CASTLDRTYGYTF; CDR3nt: TGTGCCAGCACCCTGGACAGGACGTATGGCTACACCTTC
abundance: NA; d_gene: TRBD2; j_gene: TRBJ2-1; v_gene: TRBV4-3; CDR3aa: CASSFTTSGRYEQFF; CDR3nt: TGCGCCAGCAGCTTCACGACTAGCGGGAGATATGAGCAGTTCTTC
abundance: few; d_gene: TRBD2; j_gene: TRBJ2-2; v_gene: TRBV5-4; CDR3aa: CASSLTGTSNTGELFF; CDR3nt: TGTGCCAGCAGCTTGACCGGGACTAGTAACACCGGGGAGCTGTTTTTT
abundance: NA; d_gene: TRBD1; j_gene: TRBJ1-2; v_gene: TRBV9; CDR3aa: CASSVDPAGQALGGYTF; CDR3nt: TGTGCCAGCAGCGTAGACCCCGCCGGACAGGCCCTTGGGGGCTACACCTTC
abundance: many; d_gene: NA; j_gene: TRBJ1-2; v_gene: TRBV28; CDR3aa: CASSLRAGTLYGYTF; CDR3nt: TGTGCCAGCAGTCTACGGGCGGGGACACTATATGGCTACACCTTC
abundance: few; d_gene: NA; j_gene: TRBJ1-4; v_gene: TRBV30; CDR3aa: CAWSRQPDEKLFF; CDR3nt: TGTGCCTGGAGTAGACAGCCTGACGAAAAACTGTTTTTT
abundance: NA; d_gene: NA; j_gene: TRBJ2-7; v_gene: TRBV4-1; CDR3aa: CASSQGEPGYEQYF; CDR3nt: TGCGCCAGCAGCCAGGGGGAACCGGGCTACGAGCAGTACTTC
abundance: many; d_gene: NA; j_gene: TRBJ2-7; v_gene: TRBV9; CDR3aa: CASSVGADTRSYEQYF; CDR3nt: TGTGCCAGCAGCGTGGGGGCGGACACTCGCTCCTACGAGCAGTACTTC